The 17 T cell receptor beta chains given below trace back to one sample, sequenced in a study of siplizumab effects on memory and regulatory T cells. Clones were sequenced by immunoSEQ multiplex PCR, and TCRdb holds only the in-frame ones, with some missing. Here the sample spans around 87,000 clones, approximately 90% being singletons. Sequencing input: CD4+ T cells sorted from blood. The receptors here all came from a human donor in good health.

The chain carries TRBV7-3 and TRBJ2-1, with D uncertain. Germline lookup yields CDR1 SGHTA and CDR2 FQGTGA. Trimming stripped 2 bases from V and 5 bases from J, with 10 bases between. This CDR3 is built from 14 residues. CDR3 sequence reads: CASSLVGLDNEQFF. CDR3 DNA: TGTGCCAGCAGCTTAGTCGGTCTTGACAATGAGCAGTTCTTC.

This clone appeared a single time. This chain links TRBV6-5 with TRBJ2-6; TRBD2 matches at 8 bases. This CDR3 comprises 15 residues. V gave up 7 bases and J gave up 4 bases; unmatched junction bases: 6. Per germline, CDR1 MNHEY and CDR2 SVGAGI. The CDR3 sequence is CASTGGGAGANVLTF. The CDR3 region has the DNA TGTGCCAGCACGGGGGGGGGCGCCGGGGCCAACGTCCTGACTTTC.

This chain connects TRBV29-1 to TRBJ2-5; 9 bases are shared with TRBD1. Germline V gene lookup returns CDR1 SQVTM and CDR2 ANQGSEA. After removal of 1 base from V and 1 base from J, the junction contained 7 bases not matched to a gene. The CDR3 length is 16 residues. Written as DNA, the CDR3 is TGCAGCGTTGAAGGACAGGGGGGATACCCCCAAGAGACCCAGTACTTC. Translation: CSVEGQGGYPQETQYF.

The genes are TRBV9 and TRBJ1-3; D is perhaps TRBD1 (6 bases). The V and J ends lost 2 bases and 2 bases respectively, with 11 bases between them. Germline V gene sequence: CDR1 SGDLS, CDR2 YYNGEE. This CDR3 is built from 15 residues. The CDR3 coding sequence is TGTGCCAGCAGCGTGACGGACAGCCCTGGAAACACCATATATTTT. As protein: CASSVTDSPGNTIYF.

The V and J genes are TRBV21-1 and TRBJ2-5; TRBD1 was called by the table and not checked on the DNA. TRBV21-1 is listed as a pseudogene. This CDR3 comprises 16 residues. The CDR3 DNA follows: TGTGCCAGCAGCAAAGGACGAGACAGGGGCCAAGAGACCCAGTACTTC. Its protein is CASSKGRDRGQETQYF.

This rearrangement joins TRBV19 to TRBJ2-7, with unresolved D. The CDR3 has 14 amino acids. CDR1 and CDR2 (germline): LNHDA, SQIVND (reference sequence). V was trimmed by 5 bases and J by 9 bases, leaving 20 bases between them. CDR3 loop: CASSEDPNSLTQYF. In DNA form, the CDR3 reads TGTGCCAGTAGTGAAGACCCCAATTCCCTTACGCAGTACTTC.

The chain combines TRBV6-1 with TRBJ2-3; unclear D gene. The germline V gene has CDR1 MNHNS and CDR2 SASEGT. The CDR3 length is 13 residues. V gave up 3 bases and J gave up 4 bases, with 8 bases separating them. This CDR3 is CASSEGWADTQYF. The CDR3 DNA reads TGTGCCAGCAGTGAGGGGTGGGCAGATACGCAGTATTTT.

The chain employs TRBV5-8 and TRBJ1-2, with TRBD1 matching over 7 bases. The CDR3 length is 14 residues. Trimming took 5 bases from V and 6 from J; bases not matched to a gene: 10. From germline, CDR1 is SGHTS and CDR2 YDEGEE. The CDR3 sequence: CASSNRDSRNGYTF. CDR3 DNA sequence: TGTGCCAGCAGTAATCGGGACAGCCGAAATGGCTACACCTTC. Looking up the rest from reference TRBV5-8 and TRBJ1-2 gives the full variable domain: EAGVTQSPTHLIKTRGQQATLRCSPISGHTSVYWYQQALGLGLQFLLWYDEGEERNRGNFPPRFSGRQFPNYSSELNVNALELEDSALYLCASSNRDSRNGYTFGSGTRLTVV.

V gene TRBV18 combines with J gene TRBJ2-7; 8 bases align to TRBD1. V shed 9 bases, J shed 1 base, and the junction held 5 bases outside the gene matches. CDR1 and CDR2 (germline): KGHSH, LQKENI. The CDR3 is made up of 13 amino acids. CDR3 bases: TGTGCCAGTTCGGACAGGGAGTCCTACGAGCAGTACTTC. Translation: CASSDRESYEQYF.

The chain recombines TRBV11-2 with TRBJ2-2, with 11 bases identical to TRBD1. The CDR3 length is 15 residues. Looked up from germline, CDR1 is SGHAT and CDR2 is FQNNGV. The J segment lost 6 bases and the V segment lost 6 bases, leaving 6 bases of the junction unmatched. The CDR3: CASRAPGQGAGELFF. CDR3 in DNA: TGTGCCAGCAGGGCCCCGGGACAGGGGGCCGGGGAGCTGTTTTTT.

The rearrangement joins TRBV6-1 to TRBJ1-5, with D maybe TRBD1 (5 bases). V was trimmed by 6 bases and J by 0 bases, leaving 9 bases between them. The CDR3 has 14 residues. Germline CDR1 reads MNHNS; CDR2 reads SASEGT. This CDR3 is CASRPGVSNQPQHF. Written as DNA, the CDR3 is TGTGCCAGCAGGCCGGGGGTTAGCAATCAGCCCCAGCATTTT.

V usage is TRBV19 and J usage is TRBJ2-1; D possibly corresponds to TRBD1 (5 bases). The germline V gene has CDR1 LNHDA and CDR2 SQIVND (reference sequence). This CDR3 is 14 amino acids long. The germline V and J ends were trimmed by 5 bases and 8 bases, with 16 bases remaining between them. Here the CDR3 reads CASSWAQGPHEQFF. CDR3 sequence (DNA): TGTGCCAGTAGTTGGGCGCAGGGCCCCCATGAGCAGTTCTTC.

V is TRBV4-3 and J is TRBJ2-7; D ambiguous. Germline CDR1 is LGHNA and CDR2 is YSLEER. There are 15 residues in the CDR3. Between the trimmed V and J ends, which lost 1 base and 2 bases, there was a span of 12 bases. The CDR3 nucleotides are TGCGCCAGCAGCCAAGCCTCCGGCCCTACCTACGAGCAGTACTTC. Protein sequence: CASSQASGPTYEQYF.

V usage is TRBV6-5 and J usage is TRBJ1-3; D not certain. V was pared by 6 bases and J by 0 bases, with 6 bases between. The length of the CDR3 is 13 residues. Per the germline V gene, CDR1 is MNHEY and CDR2 is SVGAGI. The DNA of the CDR3 is TGTGCCAGCAGATACAGCTCTGGAAACACCATATATTTT. This translates into CASRYSSGNTIYF.

As to this clone: Sequence at one end of the junction differs from germline and may be a read error. The rearrangement uses TRBV4-3 and TRBJ2-2; D not certain. This CDR3 is 15 amino acids long. Germline CDR1 reads LGHNA; CDR2 reads YSLEER. The CDR3 loop reads CASSKEGIATGELFF. The CDR3, as DNA: TGCGCCAGCAGCAAAGAAGGGATCGCCACCGGGGAGCTGTTTTTT.

This chain connects TRBV19 to TRBJ2-7; 8 bases map to TRBD1. The CDR3 spans 16 residues. CDR1 and CDR2 (germline): LNHDA, SQIVND (reference sequence). Trimming took 4 bases from V and 3 from J; bases not matched to a gene: 11. The CDR3 DNA reads TGTGCCAGTAGTAAGGGAAACAGGGGGAGCCTCTACGAGCAGTACTTC. This sequence encodes CASSKGNRGSLYEQYF.

The chain couples TRBV6-5 to TRBJ2-5; D remains unclear. The germline gives CDR1 MNHEY, CDR2 SVGAGI. The germline V and J ends were trimmed by 5 bases and 5 bases, with 9 bases remaining between them. This CDR3 spans 12 amino acids. The DNA of the CDR3 is TGTGCCAGCAGTAGGATCGGGGAGACCCAGTACTTC. It yields the protein CASSRIGETQYF.